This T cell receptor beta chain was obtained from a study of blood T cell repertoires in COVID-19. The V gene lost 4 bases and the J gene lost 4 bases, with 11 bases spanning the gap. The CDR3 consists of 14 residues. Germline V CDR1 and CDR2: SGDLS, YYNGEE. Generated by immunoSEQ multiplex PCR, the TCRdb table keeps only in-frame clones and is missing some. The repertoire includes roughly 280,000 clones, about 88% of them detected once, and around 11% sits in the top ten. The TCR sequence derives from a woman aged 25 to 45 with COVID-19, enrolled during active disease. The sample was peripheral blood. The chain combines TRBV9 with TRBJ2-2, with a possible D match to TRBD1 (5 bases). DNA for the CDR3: TGTGCCAGCAGCTCCACAGGTGTCACCGGGGAGCTGTTTTTT. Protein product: CASSSTGVTGELFF. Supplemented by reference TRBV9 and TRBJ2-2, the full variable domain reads DSGVTQTPKHLITATGQRVTLRCSPRSGDLSVYWYQQSLDQGLQFLIQYYNGEERAKGNILERFSAQQFPDLHSELNLSSLELGDSALYFCASSSTGVTGELFFGEGSRLTVL.